What follows is one TCR beta chain and its context. It lacks a known antigen. The sample holds no much larger clone one base away, and base qualities are not on file. The data were taken from a study of blood T cell repertoires in COVID-19 (dated by TCRdb to 2018 to 2020). For the study in its entirety: Samples covering the acute and convalescent phases of COVID-19 were provided by collaborators in the United States, Italy and Spain. The material from the prospective study consisted of cDNA or gDNA derived from T cells, B-cell-depleted T cells, or PBMCs. The dataset comprised deeply sampled blood TCRbeta repertoires from subjects exposed to, actively infected with, or recovered from COVID-19. The repertoires were released in a freely available public database meant as a resource for research on the immune response to SARS-CoV-2. Samples came from the ongoing ImmuneRACE study (first 160 participants) plus 1,254 subjects from 6 global collaborators. The sample metadata nearly always contained a de-identified subject ID, COVID-19 status, age in years and sex. Where available, HLA class I and class II types were obtained from metadata supplied by the sample provider rather than from assay-based typing.

Study-wide findings and limitations: How much clinical and demographic metadata was included differed by source and by participant, and the metadata was provided uncurated.

Reading from cysteine to phenylalanine, the CDR3 counts 14 amino acids. The DNA shown is the 42-base CDR3, in frame from base 1. Per the germline V gene, KGHSH is the CDR1 and LQKENI is the CDR2. V is reduced by 10 bases and J by 1 base, leaving a spacing of 16 bases between them. Participants in the prospective study were aged roughly 18 to 100 years, lived in 24 United States geographic areas, and enrolled through a virtual design. To assign participants to cohorts, the prospective study relied on clinical history that participants themselves reported in a screening survey and a study questionnaire. Recovered participants in ImmuneRACE Cohort 3 were defined by two consecutive negative NP/OP PCR tests, clearance by a healthcare professional, or resolution of symptoms. In the prospective study, mobile phlebotomists collected whole blood, serum and a nasopharyngeal or oropharyngeal swab from each participant. Participants in the prospective study had the option to provide additional blood draws and questionnaires over a roughly 2-month period. Before DNA extraction, blood samples from the prospective study were shipped at room temperature or frozen.

TCRbeta CDR3 regions were amplified from genomic DNA using the immunoSEQ Assay, a bias-controlled multiplex PCR. The paper's data handling went like this. The number of nucleated cells in each sample was estimated from the amplification of reference gene primers within the assay. Sequence reads were collapsed and filtered to measure the absolute abundance of every unique TCRbeta CDR3 rearrangement. For each sample, productive Simpson clonality was calculated by taking the square root of Simpson's diversity index across productive rearrangements. As stored in TCRdb, this immuneACCESS dataset retains in-frame rearrangements with V and J assigned. A fraction of the clones does not appear; measured against another copy, unresolved V genes explain less than half of the discrepancy, and the remainder lacks a known reason. Clone size and the V and J calls come from that table; the DNA yielded D and trimming. The sample profile shows hundreds of thousands of clones; 87% of them were found once. Of the sample, over 6% falls within the top ten clones.

The sequence came from a woman aged 40-49 years who had recovered from COVID-19. The sequence joins TRBV18 to TRBJ1-1; TRBD1 is a possible D gene, resting on 5 matching bases. Source material: PBMCs or T cells enriched from blood (not recorded which). The nucleotide sequence reads TGTGCCACCCGCGGCGGGGCAAGGAACACTGAAGCTTTCTTT. It codes for CATRGGARNTEAFF.